What follows are 3 T cell receptor beta chains derived from one specimen sequenced in a study of early T cells in non-severe SARS-CoV-2 infection. From the 5' RACE reads, TCRdb called clonotypes with MiXCR, one entry per CDR3 protein. Of some 70,000 distinct CDR3 sequences listed, approximately 12% are singletons. The material sequenced was whole blood. Source of these receptors: an adult who was a healthcare worker with PCR-confirmed SARS-CoV-2 infection or an uninfected control (not recorded which).

This clonotype was seen repeatedly, ten times or more. The rearrangement joins TRBV2 to TRBJ1-1, with TRBD1 matching 7 bases. J was trimmed by 2 bases and V by 7 bases; bases with no gene match: 7. Germline V gene lookup returns CDR1 SNHLY and CDR2 FYNNEI. The CDR3 has 14 amino acids. CDR3 bases: TGTGCCAGCACCCGGACAGGCGATAACACTGAAGCTTTCTTT. Amino acid sequence: CASTRTGDNTEAFF.

In this sample, this clonotype turned up a few times. The rearrangement uses TRBV20-1 and TRBJ2-1, with 14 bases matching TRBD2. CDR1 is DFQATT and CDR2 is SNEGSKA in the germline V gene (reference sequence). The J segment lost 4 bases and the V segment lost 4 bases, leaving 15 bases of the junction unmatched. This CDR3 is 19 amino acids long. The CDR3 region is CSATRDPPGLAGGYNEQFF. The DNA for the CDR3 is TGCAGTGCTACCAGAGATCCCCCCGGACTAGCGGGAGGTTACAATGAGCAGTTCTTC.

This clonotype was detected ten times or more. The chain joins TRBV28 to TRBJ2-5; 7 bases are shared with TRBD2. Germline V CDR1 and CDR2: MDHEN, SYDVKM. The J segment lost 1 base and the V segment lost 8 bases, leaving 1 base of the junction unmatched. The CDR3 has 12 residues. In DNA form, the CDR3 reads TGTGCCAGCCGGGGGGTCCAAGAGACCCAGTACTTC. This encodes CASRGVQETQYF.